This TCR beta chain was documented in a study of response to subunit inactivated influenza vaccine. Whole-study findings and limits: Few new T cells, the authors suggested, are recruited by each seasonal influenza vaccination.

TCRdb reanalysed the RT-PCR reads using MiXCR and keeps one entry per CDR3 protein. The repertoire holds approximately 250,000 distinct CDR3 sequences, 9.5% to 15% seen once, with more than 7% in the top ten. The CDR3 totals 15 residues. Germline CDR1 reads KGHSH; CDR2 reads LQKENI. V lost 6 bases and J 5 bases, leaving 14 bases between the germline ends. This clonotype showed up many times. Its specificity is not known. This rearrangement joins TRBV18 to TRBJ1-6; D is undetermined. The sequence was collected from a middle-aged man who received an inactivated influenza vaccine. The source material was non-naive T cells sorted from PBMCs, sampled around two weeks before vaccination. CDR3 sequence reads: CASSPGRGDNSPLHF. CDR3 DNA sequence: TGTGCCAGCTCCCCCGGACGGGGAGATAATTCACCCCTCCACTTT. The full variable domain, in which reference TRBV18 and TRBJ1-6 provide the parts outside the CDR3, is NAGVMQNPRHLVRRRGQEARLRCSPMKGHSHVYWYRQLPEEGLKFMVYLQKENIIDESGMPKERFSAEFPKEGPSILRIQQVVRGDSAAYFCASSPGRGDNSPLHFGNGTRLTVT.